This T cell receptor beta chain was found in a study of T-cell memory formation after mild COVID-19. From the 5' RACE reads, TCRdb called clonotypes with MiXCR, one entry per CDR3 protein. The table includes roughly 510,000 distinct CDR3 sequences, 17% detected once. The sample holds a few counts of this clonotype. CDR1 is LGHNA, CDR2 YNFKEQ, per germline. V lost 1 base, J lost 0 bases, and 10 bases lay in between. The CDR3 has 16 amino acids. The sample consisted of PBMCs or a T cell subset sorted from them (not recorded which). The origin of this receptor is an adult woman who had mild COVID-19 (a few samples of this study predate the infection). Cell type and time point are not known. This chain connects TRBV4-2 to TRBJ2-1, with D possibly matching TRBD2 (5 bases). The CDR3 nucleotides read TGTGCCAGCAGCCAAGTCACGGGGATCTCCTACAATGAGCAGTTCTTC. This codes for CASSQVTGISYNEQFF.